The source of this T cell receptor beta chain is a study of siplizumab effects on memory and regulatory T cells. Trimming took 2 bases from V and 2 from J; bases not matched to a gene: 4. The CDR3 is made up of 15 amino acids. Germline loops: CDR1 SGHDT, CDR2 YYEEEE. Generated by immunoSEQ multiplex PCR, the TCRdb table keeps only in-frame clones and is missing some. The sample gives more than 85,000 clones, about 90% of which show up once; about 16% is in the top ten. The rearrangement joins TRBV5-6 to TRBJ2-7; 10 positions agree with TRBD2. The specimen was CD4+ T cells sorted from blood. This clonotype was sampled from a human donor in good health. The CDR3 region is CASSFGAGGPYEQYF. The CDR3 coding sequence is TGTGCCAGCAGCTTTGGAGCGGGAGGGCCCTACGAGCAGTACTTC. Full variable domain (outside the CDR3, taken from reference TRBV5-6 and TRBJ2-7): DAGVTQSPTHLIKTRGQQVTLRCSPKSGHDTVSWYQQALGQGPQFIFQYYEEEERQRGNFPDRFSGHQFPNYSSELNVNALLLGDSALYLCASSFGAGGPYEQYFGPGTRLTVT.